The 10 T cell receptor beta chains below all came from one sample that was sequenced in a study of blood T cells in healthy people across ages. With a J-beta primer mix and a sample-barcoded 5' primer, a second PCR ran about 7 to 11 cycles. TCRdb redid the calling of the 5' RACE reads with MiXCR, one entry per CDR3 protein. Here the sample spans about 1.8 million distinct CDR3 sequences, around half being singletons. Sequenced sample: blood. The receptors derive from a woman aged 40 to 50 in good health.

The genes are TRBV27 and TRBJ1-4, with D hard to call. CDR1 is MNHEY, CDR2 SMNVEV, per germline (reference sequence). V was shortened by 2 bases and J by 7 bases, with 11 bases between the two germline ends. The CDR3 length is 14 residues. The CDR3 is CASSLGRMGEKLFF. CDR3 bases: TGTGCCAGCAGTTTAGGAAGGATGGGTGAAAAACTGTTTTTT.

The chain uses TRBV27 and TRBJ2-7, with TRBD1 as a possible D gene (5 bases). Trimming removed 5 bases at V and 1 base at J, with 15 bases between. The CDR3 has 15 residues. CDR1 and CDR2 from the germline V gene are MNHEY and SMNVEV (reference sequence). The CDR3 is CASSPTVQLSYEQYF. CDR3 bases: TGTGCCAGCAGTCCGACAGTTCAACTGTCCTACGAGCAGTACTTC.

The chain has TRBV20-1 and TRBJ2-3; D not resolved. CDR1 is DFQATT and CDR2 is SNEGSKA in the germline V gene (reference sequence). V was pared by 3 bases and J by 10 bases, with 8 bases between. The CDR3 is 10 amino acids. The CDR3 loop reads CSARVSAQYF. The CDR3 DNA follows: TGCAGTGCTAGGGTTTCGGCGCAGTATTTT.

The chain carries TRBV12-3 or TRBV12-4 and TRBJ2-3; TRBD2 aligns across 9 bases. The CDR3 is 15 residues long. V trimming: 1 base; J trimming: 5 bases; junction bases outside the gene matches: 4. CDR3 sequence (DNA): TGTGCCAGCAGTTTAGGTGGAGCGGGGGGAGATACGCAGTATTTT. Its protein is CASSLGGAGGDTQYF.

The chain joins TRBV11-2 to TRBJ2-1, with 14 bases matching TRBD2. J lost 2 bases, V lost 4 bases, and 4 bases had no gene match. The CDR3 extends over 17 amino acids. CDR1 and CDR2 from the germline V gene are SGHAT and FQNNGV. CDR3 nucleotide sequence: TGTGCCAGCAGCTACCGGACTAGCGGGGGGACCTACAATGAGCAGTTCTTC. This codes for CASSYRTSGGTYNEQFF.

The V and J genes are TRBV5-1 and TRBJ2-1; 14 nucleotides match TRBD2. The CDR3 extends over 18 amino acids. V lost 3 bases to trimming and J lost 2 bases; unmatched junction nucleotides: 7. Germline V gene data show CDR1 as SGHRS and CDR2 as YFSETQ. The CDR3 DNA reads TGCGCCAGCAGCTGGACTAGCGGGGGGTCCCTAGCCTACAATGAGCAGTTCTTC. Protein: CASSWTSGGSLAYNEQFF.

CDR3 in DNA: TGCAGTGCTAGAAGGCGGAGCTCCTACAATGAGCAGTTCTTC. This sequence encodes CSARRRSSYNEQFF. This chain links TRBV20-1 with TRBJ2-1; D gene unclear. V lost 2 bases and J lost 0, with 8 bases in between. Germline CDR1 reads DFQATT; CDR2 reads SNEGSKA (reference sequence). The CDR3 is 14 amino acids.

The rearrangement links TRBV5-1 to TRBJ2-4; 7 bases match TRBD1. CDR3 length: 16 residues. The trim removed 5 bases at V and 0 bases at J, leaving 8 bases unmatched. Germline V gives CDR1 SGHRS, CDR2 YFSETQ. The CDR3 protein is CASSPTTGLAKNIQYF. The CDR3 nucleotides are TGCGCCAGCAGTCCTACGACAGGGTTAGCCAAAAACATTCAGTACTTC. Full variable domain (remainder filled in from reference TRBV5-1 and TRBJ2-4): KAGVTQTPRYLIKTRGQQVTLSCSPISGHRSVSWYQQTPGQGLQFLFEYFSETQRNKGNFPGRFSGRQFSNSRSEMNVSTLELGDSALYLCASSPTTGLAKNIQYFGAGTRLSVL.

The table lists this clonotype with a few counts. V gene TRBV7-6 combines with J gene TRBJ2-7, with 7 bases fitting TRBD2. The CDR3 consists of 14 residues. The germline V gene has CDR1 SGHVS and CDR2 FNYEAQ. V was pared by 5 bases and J by 5 bases, with 9 bases of the junction left unmatched. The CDR3 coding sequence is TGTGCCAGCAGCCGATCGGGGGGAGGAGACGAGCAGTACTTC. Encoded protein: CASSRSGGGDEQYF. Variable domain in full (rest from reference TRBV7-6 and TRBJ2-7): GAGVSQSPRYKVTKRGQDVALRCDPISGHVSLYWYRQALGQGPEFLTYFNYEAQQDKSGLPNDRFSAERPEGSISTLTIQRTEQRDSAMYRCASSRSGGGDEQYFGPGTRLTVT.

There are a few counts of this clonotype. The chain employs TRBV20-1 and TRBJ2-5; 8 positions agree with TRBD2. With V trimmed by 5 bases and J by 1 base, 6 bases remained unmatched. This CDR3 has 14 residues. Germline V gene lookup returns CDR1 DFQATT and CDR2 SNEGSKA (reference sequence). CDR3 in DNA: TGCAGTGCTTTGATAGCGGGGCGCCAAGAGACCCAGTACTTC. It encodes CSALIAGRQETQYF.